The rows below give T cell receptor beta chains drawn from one sample of a study of T cells in Graves' hyperthyroidism and ophthalmopathy. TCRdb processed the multiplex PCR reads anew with MiXCR; each CDR3 protein has one entry. The data show more than 550,000 distinct CDR3 sequences, under 20% seen once. Sequencing was performed on blood. The receptors were sampled from a woman in her 50s with Graves' hyperthyroidism that later progressed to Graves' ophthalmopathy. CDR3s include the opening cysteine and the closing phenylalanine or tryptophan. D genes are given only for firm matches. The size entry is marked missing in some rows and otherwise reads once, few, many or a size class.

v_call	j_call	d_call	clone_size	cdr3_nt	cdr3_aa
TRBV3-1	TRBJ1-6	TRBD1	.	TGTGCCAGCCGACAGGGATTTAATTCACCCCTCCACTTT	CASRQGFNSPLHF
TRBV7-3	TRBJ2-3	TRBD1	.	TGTGCCAGCAGCTTATCGGGACAGTTCACAGATACGCAGTATTTT	CASSLSGQFTDTQYF
TRBV28	TRBJ2-2	TRBD1	few	TGTGCCAGCACACAGGGGGCTCACACCGGGGAGCTGTTTTTT	CASTQGAHTGELFF
TRBV5-1	TRBJ2-3	.	.	TGCGCCAGCAGCCTCAACGTACACACAGATACGCAGTATTTT	CASSLNVHTDTQYF
TRBV27	TRBJ2-1	.	.	TGTGCCAGCAGTTACGATGCGGGTCTGCTGCAGTTCTTC	CASSYDAGLLQFF
TRBV6-5	TRBJ2-7	TRBD1	many	TGTGCCAGCAGTTACTCGACCGCAGGGGGCTACGAGCAGTACTTC	CASSYSTAGGYEQYF
TRBV7-2	TRBJ1-4	.	few	TGTGCCAGCAGCCGCCGGTGGACTAATGAAAAACTGTTTTTT	CASSRRWTNEKLFF
TRBV30	TRBJ2-3	TRBD1	.	TGTGCCTGGAGTGCCGGGACAGGGAGCACAGATACGCAGTATTTT	CAWSAGTGSTDTQYF
TRBV6-5	TRBJ1-2	.	many	TGTGCCAGCAGTCCTAGACAGGATGGCTACACCTTC	CASSPRQDGYTF
TRBV7-3	TRBJ1-4	TRBD1	few	TGTGCCAGCAGCCCCACAGGGGCGCTTGATGAAAAACTGTTTTTT	CASSPTGALDEKLFF
TRBV4-2	TRBJ2-1	.	.	TGTGCCAGCAGTGAACTATGGGGGCGCCATGAGCAGTTCTTC	CASSELWGRHEQFF
TRBV27	TRBJ2-3	TRBD1	.	TGTGCCAGCAGTTGGACAGGGGCTGACACAGATACGCAGTATTTT	CASSWTGADTDTQYF
TRBV12-3/TRBV12-4	TRBJ2-2	.	many	TGTGCCACCTCCGGGGTAAACACCGGGGAGCTGTTTTTT	CATSGVNTGELFF
TRBV27	TRBJ1-1	.	.	TGTGCCAGCTATATCAACACTGAAGCTTTCTTT	CASYINTEAFF
TRBV18	TRBJ1-5	.	many	TGTGCCAGCTCTCAAGACAGCCAAGGGAGTCAGCCCCAGCATTTT	CASSQDSQGSQPQHF
TRBV20-1	TRBJ2-2	.	few	TGCAGCGCGCACAGGGCGGATTCGAACACCGGGGAGCTGTTTTTT	CSAHRADSNTGELFF
TRBV6-1	TRBJ1-5	.	few	TGTGCCAGCAGAGGGACGTATAGCAATCAGCCCCAGCATTTT	CASRGTYSNQPQHF
TRBV15	TRBJ1-2	.	.	TGTGCCACCAGCAGAGATAGGGGCTTCTATGGCTACACCTTC	CATSRDRGFYGYTF
TRBV5-1	TRBJ2-6	.	few	TGCGCCAGCAGCTTGGGGTATGGGGCCAACGTCCTGACTTTC	CASSLGYGANVLTF
TRBV29-1	TRBJ1-1	.	few	TGCAGCGTCGAACTTAGGTGGGTCACTGAAGCTTTCTTT	CSVELRWVTEAFF
TRBV5-1	TRBJ2-7	.	.	TGCGCCAGCAGCTTCTCGACAGATTTTAACTACGAGCAGTACTTC	CASSFSTDFNYEQYF
TRBV6-5	TRBJ2-3	.	.	TGTGCCAGCAGTTATCTCGGTCCGACAGATACGCAGTATTTT	CASSYLGPTDTQYF
TRBV30	TRBJ2-1	.	.	TGTGCCTGGAGTGTATCCCTCACCTTGATTGAGCAGTTCTTC	CAWSVSLTLIEQFF
TRBV5-4	TRBJ1-1	TRBD1	.	TGTGCCAGCAGCACCGCCGACAGGGCGAACACTGAAGCTTTCTTT	CASSTADRANTEAFF
TRBV28	TRBJ1-6	.	.	TGTGCCATCTCCAGGGGCGGGGTGGTCTCACCCCTCCACTTT	CAISRGGVVSPLHF
TRBV20-1	TRBJ2-1	.	many	TGCAGTGCTAGAAGCCGCGATACTAGCTCCAATGAGCAGTTCTTC	CSARSRDTSSNEQFF
TRBV7-9	TRBJ1-6	.	few	TGTGCCAGCAGCTTTGATTTAGTCGGGGGCGGTTCACCCCTCCACTTT	CASSFDLVGGGSPLHF
TRBV5-1	TRBJ2-5	.	.	TGCGCCAGCAGCCCGGGGCCCGGGACTCCCGGGGAGACCCAGTACTTC	CASSPGPGTPGETQYF
TRBV6-6	TRBJ2-5	TRBD2	.	TGTGCCAGCAGTTACTTTTCGTCTAGCGGGGGTGGAGAGACCCAGTACTTC	CASSYFSSSGGGETQYF
TRBV2	TRBJ1-2	.	.	TGTGCCAGCAGAAACGGGGGGTCTCATATCTATGGCTACACCTTC	CASRNGGSHIYGYTF
TRBV4-1	TRBJ2-3	TRBD2	.	TGCGCCAGCAGCCAAGGTTCGAGCGGGGGTCGGACAGATACGCAGTATTTT	CASSQGSSGGRTDTQYF
TRBV12-3/TRBV12-4	TRBJ1-5	TRBD1	many	TGTGCCAGCAGTGACTTCCCCGGGACAGGCAATCAGCCCCAGCATTTT	CASSDFPGTGNQPQHF
TRBV7-9	TRBJ1-6	.	.	TGTGCCAGCAGCTTATACGAAGGATTATCACCCCTCCACTTT	CASSLYEGLSPLHF
TRBV6-1	TRBJ2-5	.	many	TGTGCCAGCAGGACGACTGGGAGAGAGACCCAGTACTTC	CASRTTGRETQYF
TRBV2	TRBJ2-1	.	many	TGTGCCAGCAGTGACCGGTTCGGGGATGAGCAGTTCTTC	CASSDRFGDEQFF
TRBV6-5	TRBJ2-5	TRBD1	few	TGTGCCAGCAGCCAGGGGGCTACGTACCAAGAGACCCAGTACTTC	CASSQGATYQETQYF
TRBV18	TRBJ1-2	TRBD1	.	TGTGCCAGCTCACCAGAGACAGGGGATTATGGCTACACCTTC	CASSPETGDYGYTF
TRBV10-3	TRBJ1-1	.	many	TGTGCCATCAGTGATCTGGCCGCAGCCAGGGAAGCTTTCTTT	CAISDLAAAREAFF
TRBV20-1	TRBJ1-2	.	.	TGCAGTGCTACACAGAACTATGGCTACACCTTC	CSATQNYGYTF
TRBV20-1	TRBJ2-3	TRBD2	.	TGCAGTGCTAGAATAGCGGGGGGGTTAGATACGCAGTATTTT	CSARIAGGLDTQYF